A single sample gave rise to the 26 T cell receptor beta chains below, sequenced in a study of T-cell memory formation after mild COVID-19. Via MiXCR, TCRdb re-called the 5' RACE reads, giving one row per CDR3 protein. The profile shows 550,000 to 700,000 distinct CDR3 sequences, 17% of them singletons. Sequenced: PBMCs or a T cell subset sorted from them (not recorded which). These receptors were collected from an adult woman who had mild COVID-19 (a few samples of this study predate the infection). Cell type and time point are not known.

The chain joins TRBV2 to TRBJ1-1; D is unclear. CDR1 is SNHLY, CDR2 FYNNEI, per germline. Trimming removed 1 base from V and 0 bases from J, with 9 bases in between. This CDR3 has 15 amino acids. The CDR3 nucleotides are TGTGCCAGCAGTGAAGACAGCCGGCTGAACACTGAAGCTTTCTTT. It is translated as CASSEDSRLNTEAFF. The variable domain in full, completed from reference TRBV2 and TRBJ1-1, reads EPEVTQTPSHQVTQMGQEVILRCVPISNHLYFYWYRQILGQKVEFLVSFYNNEISEKSEIFDDQFSVERPDGSNFTLKIRSTKLEDSAMYFCASSEDSRLNTEAFFGQGTRLTVV.

The chain links TRBV25-1 to TRBJ2-7; TRBD2 matches 14 bases. The length of the CDR3 is 16 residues. The V gene's germline CDR1 is MGHDK and CDR2 SYGVNS. The V and J ends lost 3 bases and 11 bases, in that order; junction bases with no gene match: 12. The CDR3 sequence: CASSEGLAGAKIVKYF. The CDR3 nucleotides are TGTGCCAGCAGTGAGGGACTAGCGGGGGCGAAGATAGTCAAGTACTTC.

The chain recombines TRBV20-1 with TRBJ1-1, with D maybe TRBD1 (5 bases). The V end lost 0 bases, the J end lost 3 bases, and 14 bases lay between the germline ends. CDR1 is DFQATT and CDR2 is SNEGSKA in the germline V gene (reference sequence). The CDR3 runs to 15 residues. CDR3 loop: CSARDPGVVDTEAFF. The CDR3, as DNA: TGCAGTGCTAGAGATCCGGGGGTAGTAGACACTGAAGCTTTCTTT.

This clonotype showed up many times. The chain recombines TRBV5-1 with TRBJ2-3, with TRBD2 matching 8 bases. Germline values: CDR1 SGHRS, CDR2 YFSETQ. The CDR3 runs to 15 residues. Trimming took 1 base from V and 1 from J; bases not matched to a gene: 2. CDR3 sequence: CASSLWRGGTDTQYF. DNA for the CDR3: TGCGCCAGCAGCTTGTGGCGGGGGGGCACAGATACGCAGTATTTT.

The chain couples TRBV20-1 to TRBJ1-3, with D hard to call. V lost 5 bases, J lost 4 bases, and 6 bases lay in between. The CDR3 sequence is 11 residues long. In germline, CDR1 is DFQATT, CDR2 SNEGSKA (reference sequence). CDR3 region: CSAFEGNTIYF. The CDR3 coding sequence is TGCAGTGCTTTCGAAGGAAACACCATATATTTT.

This clonotype was seen only a few times. The rearrangement joins TRBV29-1 to TRBJ1-1; D is undetermined. V was cut by 1 base and J by 9 bases, with 9 bases left in between. This CDR3 contains 11 residues. CDR1 is SQVTM and CDR2 is ANQGSEA in the germline V gene. The CDR3 coding sequence is TGCAGCGTTGAAGGGAGAGGGAAAGCTTTCTTT. Translation gives CSVEGRGKAFF.

This chain links TRBV5-4 with TRBJ1-3; D may be TRBD1 (5 bases). This CDR3 spans 15 amino acids. Germline V gene lookup returns CDR1 SGHNT and CDR2 YYREEE (reference sequence). Trimming took 0 bases from V and 2 from J, leaving 9 bases between them. The CDR3 sequence: CASSLGGFTGNTIYF. The CDR3 DNA sequence: TGTGCCAGCAGCTTGGGGGGCTTTACTGGAAACACCATATATTTT.

The J gene is TRBJ1-2, the V gene TRBV18; 7 bases are a match to TRBD1. After removal of 6 bases from V and 4 bases from J, the junction contained 17 bases not matched to a gene. In germline, CDR1 is KGHSH, CDR2 LQKENI. CDR3 length: 17 residues. The CDR3 nucleotides read TGTGCCAGCTCTCCTCGACAGGGTCTGCATAATGGCTATGGCTACACCTTC. Amino acids: CASSPRQGLHNGYGYTF.

This clonotype was counted only a few times. The chain couples TRBV12-5 to TRBJ2-7; no definite D call. Germline assignment: CDR1 LGHNT and CDR2 FRNRAP. CDR3 length: 13 residues. The V end was cut by 6 bases, the J end by 4 bases, with 13 bases between. The CDR3 loop is CASGSDSRYEQYF. CDR3 sequence (DNA): TGTGCTAGTGGCAGCGATTCGCGGTACGAGCAGTACTTC. Full variable domain (missing parts from reference TRBV12-5 and TRBJ2-7): DARVTQTPRHKVTEMGQEVTMRCQPILGHNTVFWYRQTMMQGLELLAYFRNRAPLDDSGMPKDRFSAEMPDATLATLKIQPSEPRDSAVYFCASGSDSRYEQYFGPGTRLTVT.

The rearrangement joins TRBV20-1 to TRBJ1-1; the D gene is possibly TRBD1 (5 bases). This CDR3 comprises 15 residues. V lost 1 base, J lost 0 bases, and 12 bases lay in between. Looked up from germline, CDR1 is DFQATT and CDR2 is SNEGSKA (reference sequence). CDR3 sequence: CSARAKGRLNTEAFF. In DNA, the CDR3 is TGCAGTGCTAGAGCGAAGGGACGACTGAACACTGAAGCTTTCTTT.

This clonotype was seen more than once but under ten times. CDR3 residues: CASSYPDTRAQPQHF. CDR3 nucleotides: TGTGCCAGCAGTTACCCGGACACCCGGGCCCAGCCCCAGCATTTT. The chain couples TRBV6-6 to TRBJ1-5; D perhaps matches TRBD1 (5 bases). Germline CDR1 and CDR2: MNHNY and SVGAGI (reference sequence). V was clipped by 2 bases and J by 7 bases, with 15 bases between them. This CDR3 has 15 amino acids.

This clonotype showed up many times. This chain links TRBV30 with TRBJ1-1; D might be TRBD1 (5 bases). V was cut by 5 bases and J by 0 bases, with 7 bases left in between. CDR1 and CDR2 from the germline V gene are GTSNPN and SVGIG (reference sequence). This CDR3 spans 12 amino acids. CDR3 sequence (DNA): TGTGCCTGGGGACATTTGAACACTGAAGCTTTCTTT. It yields the protein CAWGHLNTEAFF.

The V call is TRBV24-1, the J call TRBJ2-1, with 9 bases aligning to TRBD1. From germline, CDR1 is KGHDR and CDR2 SFDVKD. The CDR3 has 16 amino acids. Unmatched junction bases numbered 5, after V lost 3 bases and J lost 3 bases. The CDR3 nucleotides are TGTGCCACCAGTGATCAGGACAGGGGCAGCTACAATGAGCAGTTCTTC. Amino acid sequence: CATSDQDRGSYNEQFF.

This clonotype was recorded a few times. J is TRBJ1-1 and V is TRBV9; 8 nucleotides line up with TRBD1. The V segment lost 0 bases and the J segment 1 base; nucleotides outside the gene matches: 5. The length of the CDR3 is 16 residues. CDR1 and CDR2 from the germline V gene are SGDLS and YYNGEE. CDR3 DNA sequence: TGTGCCAGCAGCGTAGGGGCCGGGACAGGGAACACTGAAGCTTTCTTT. Amino acid sequence: CASSVGAGTGNTEAFF.

V is TRBV6-1 and J is TRBJ1-1, with D tentatively TRBD1 (5 bases). This CDR3 region has 16 residues. Germline values: CDR1 MNHNS, CDR2 SASEGT. Deletions cut 2 bases from V and 5 bases from J, with 18 bases between. The CDR3, as DNA: TGTGCCAGCAGTGAAAAGGGGAGGCGACGAGAGACTGAAGCTTTCTTT. It codes for CASSEKGRRRETEAFF.

The genes are TRBV3-1 and TRBJ1-1; D gene unclear. CDR3 length equals 14 residues. With 2 bases removed from V and 1 base from J, the gap between germline ends came to 8 bases. CDR1 is LGHDT and CDR2 is YNNKEL in the germline V gene (reference sequence). CDR3 DNA sequence: TGTGCCAGCAGCCAATCACAGCCGAACACTGAAGCTTTCTTT. Translation: CASSQSQPNTEAFF.

The table lists this clonotype with a few counts. This chain joins TRBV6-5 and TRBJ2-2; D is perhaps TRBD2 (5 bases). The CDR3 consists of 15 residues. Trimming stripped 2 bases from V and 1 base from J, with 8 bases between. CDR1 and CDR2 (germline): MNHEY, SVGAGI. CDR3 region: CASSYASGNTGELFF. In DNA form, the CDR3 reads TGTGCCAGCAGTTACGCCAGCGGGAACACCGGGGAGCTGTTTTTT.

The CDR3 nucleotides are TGTGCCAGCAGTCCCTGGACTTATTCACCCCTCCACTTT. Translation gives CASSPWTYSPLHF. The chain has TRBV6-5 and TRBJ1-6; no definite D call. The CDR3 runs 13 residues. Germline lookup yields CDR1 MNHEY and CDR2 SVGAGI. The V end was cut by 5 bases, the J end by 8 bases, with 10 bases between.

In this sample, this clonotype turned up a few times. This chain connects TRBV2 to TRBJ2-3; D call uncertain. The CDR3 is made up of 15 amino acids. CDR1 and CDR2 (germline): SNHLY, FYNNEI. The V end was cut by 5 bases, the J end by 2 bases, with 14 bases between. CDR3 in amino acids: CASSPESGDTDTQYF. CDR3 bases: TGTGCCAGCAGTCCCGAGTCCGGTGACACAGATACGCAGTATTTT.

This clonotype turned up a few times. The V call is TRBV14, the J call TRBJ2-1; D not certain. With 0 bases removed from V and 5 bases from J, the gap between germline ends came to 14 bases. In germline, CDR1 is SGHDN, CDR2 FVKESK. This CDR3 comprises 16 residues. CDR3 sequence reads: CASSQDWRYSHNEQFF. CDR3 nucleotide sequence: TGTGCCAGCAGCCAAGATTGGCGGTACTCGCACAATGAGCAGTTCTTC.

Many counts were recorded for this clonotype. The chain couples TRBV20-1 to TRBJ2-1; 9 nucleotides align to TRBD2. The CDR3 extends over 14 amino acids. Germline CDR1 DFQATT, CDR2 SNEGSKA (reference sequence). Trimming removed 3 bases from V and 3 bases from J; junction bases left unmatched: 3. CDR3 sequence (DNA): TGCAGTGCTAGGACTAGCGGAGACTACAATGAGCAGTTCTTC. This gives the protein CSARTSGDYNEQFF.

The rearrangement links TRBV5-5 to TRBJ2-7; 8 nucleotides match TRBD1. The CDR3 has 16 amino acids. CDR1 and CDR2 from the germline V gene are SGHKS and YYEKEE (reference sequence). The junction had 9 bases not matched to a gene; V was cut back by 1 base and J by 3 bases. The CDR3 bases are TGTGCCAGCAGCTTGACCCCGACAGGGGAGAACTACGAGCAGTACTTC. This encodes CASSLTPTGENYEQYF.

The CDR3 DNA reads as TGTGCCAGTAGTATTCGGGGGGTTCTCGGAGATACCTACAATGAGCAGTTCTTC. It specifies CASSIRGVLGDTYNEQFF. The chain couples TRBV19 to TRBJ2-1; 7 bases align to TRBD2. The CDR3 is 18 amino acids. CDR1 and CDR2 from the germline V gene are LNHDA and SQIVND (reference sequence). V lost 3 bases and J lost 2; bases outside the gene matches: 13.

Points on this clonotype: One end of the junction is discordant with germline, which a read error may explain. The J gene is TRBJ2-5, the V gene TRBV15, with D possibly being TRBD1 or TRBD2 (6 bases each). CDR1 and CDR2 (germline): LNHNV, YYDKDF (reference sequence). The CDR3 has 16 amino acids. CDR3 DNA: TGTGCCACCAGAAGAGGGGGGAGGTCGGACCAAGAGACCCAGTACTTC. Residues: CATRRGGRSDQETQYF.

This CDR3 reads CATSDLVRDRGPDTQYF. The CDR3 DNA reads as TGTGCCACCAGTGACCTCGTCCGGGACAGGGGGCCAGATACGCAGTATTTT. The V gene is TRBV24-1, the J gene TRBJ2-3; 12 bases line up with TRBD1. V shed 4 bases and J 4 bases; nucleotides not matched to a gene: 8. Per germline, CDR1 KGHDR and CDR2 SFDVKD. This CDR3 contains 17 residues.

The chain recombines TRBV5-1 with TRBJ1-5; 9 bases fit TRBD1. CDR3 length: 15 amino acids. V lost 1 base and J lost 7; bases outside the gene matches: 6. CDR1 is SGHRS, CDR2 YFSETQ, per germline. The CDR3 here is CASSLTGTGSQPQHF. The CDR3 DNA reads TGCGCCAGCAGCTTGACCGGGACAGGGTCCCAGCCCCAGCATTTT.